The 28 T cell receptor beta chains reported below all come from one sample, sequenced in a study of cytomegalovirus exposure and HLA in healthy donors. Amplification used 60 Vbeta primers and 13 Jbeta primers. TCRdb's table, derived via immunoSEQ multiplex PCR, lists solely in-frame clones and lacks some. The sample shows tens of thousands of clones, 45% to 55% of them seen only once. Sequencing was carried out using PBMCs. These receptor sequences come from a woman aged 35 to 49 in good health and CMV-seropositive.

The gene calls are TRBV5-1 and TRBJ2-7; 7 nucleotides align to TRBD1. CDR1 and CDR2 from the germline V gene are SGHRS and YFSETQ. Trimming at V came to 0 bases and at J to 5 bases, leaving 11 bases not matched to a gene. CDR3 length: 16 residues. The CDR3 loop reads CASSLVLLTGIDEQYF. In nucleotides, the CDR3 is TGCGCCAGCAGCTTGGTCCTACTGACAGGGATCGACGAGCAGTACTTC.

The rearrangement joins TRBV10-1 to TRBJ1-5; 9 bases are shared with TRBD1. CDR1 and CDR2 from the germline V gene are WNHNN and SYGVQD (reference sequence). Trimming at V came to 3 bases and at J to 5 bases, leaving 2 bases not matched to a gene. This CDR3 is 14 amino acids long. For the CDR3, the DNA is TGCGCCAGCAGTGAAACAGGGGGCGATCAGCCCCAGCATTTT. Its translation: CASSETGGDQPQHF.

The V gene is TRBV6-4, the J gene TRBJ2-3, with D possibly being TRBD2 (5 bases). The germline V gene has CDR1 MRHNA and CDR2 SNTAGT. There are 14 residues in the CDR3. Trimming cost V 2 bases and J 2 bases, with 8 bases left between them. CDR3 sequence (DNA): TGTGCCAGCAGTGACGGAGGAGACACAGATACGCAGTATTTT. It translates to CASSDGGDTDTQYF.

This chain links TRBV19 with TRBJ2-7; 7 bases are a match to TRBD1. The germline V gene has CDR1 LNHDA and CDR2 SQIVND (reference sequence). CDR3 length: 13 amino acids. V lost 5 bases, J lost 4 bases, and 5 bases stayed unmatched. As DNA, the CDR3 is TGTGCCAGTAGTGCCGGGACAGAATACGAGCAGTACTTC. This encodes CASSAGTEYEQYF.

This clone has more than one count but fewer than ten. J is TRBJ2-6 and V is TRBV5-4; possible D gene TRBD2, 6 bases. CDR1 and CDR2 from the germline V gene are SGHNT and YYREEE (reference sequence). V shed 4 bases and J shed 2 bases, with 10 bases lying between them. The CDR3 spans 15 residues. The CDR3 nucleotides read TGTGCCAGCAGCCCCGCTAGCGCTGGGGCCAACGTCCTGACTTTC. It encodes CASSPASAGANVLTF.

V is TRBV28 and J is TRBJ2-5; tentatively, D is TRBD1 (6 bases). The CDR3 spans 13 residues. The V and J ends lost 4 bases and 5 bases respectively, with 11 bases between them. Germline CDR1 and CDR2: MDHEN and SYDVKM. For the CDR3, the DNA is TGTGCCAGCAGTTACCGGACAGAGGAGACCCAGTACTTC. It translates to CASSYRTEETQYF. The variable domain in full, completed from reference TRBV28 and TRBJ2-5, reads DVKVTQSSRYLVKRTGEKVFLECVQDMDHENMFWYRQDPGLGLRLIYFSYDVKMKEKGDIPEGYSVSREKKERFSLILESASTNQTSMYLCASSYRTEETQYFGPGTRLLVL.

This clone has a handful of counts. The gene calls are TRBV11-2 and TRBJ2-5; 8 nucleotides match TRBD2. Germline CDR1 and CDR2: SGHAT and FQNNGV. The V segment lost 6 bases and the J segment 7 bases; nucleotides outside the gene matches: 4. The CDR3 is made up of 12 amino acids. The CDR3 bases are TGTGCCAGCAGTGAGGCGGGGGGGACCCAGTACTTC. Translation: CASSEAGGTQYF.

The gene calls are TRBV29-1 and TRBJ1-1, with a weak D call TRBD1 (5 bases). The germline CDR1 and CDR2 sequences are SQVTM and ANQGSEA. This CDR3 has 15 residues. V was shortened by 2 bases and J by 2 bases, with 15 bases between the two germline ends. For the CDR3, the DNA is TGCAGCGTTGAAAGGGCCTTCGGGGGTAACACTGAAGCTTTCTTT. Encoded protein: CSVERAFGGNTEAFF.

In this sample, this clone turned up once. Here the CDR3 DNA reads TGTGCCAGTAGTATAGCCTTGACAGGACCTCTTGAAGCTTTCTTT. Protein sequence: CASSIALTGPLEAFF. V gene TRBV19 combines with J gene TRBJ1-1; the D gene is possibly TRBD1 (6 bases). Trimming took off 1 base at V and 7 bases at J, with 16 bases between the two ends. This CDR3 comprises 15 residues. Germline CDR1 and CDR2: LNHDA and SQIVND (reference sequence).

This clone was counted only a few times. V and J are TRBV6-1 and TRBJ1-4; D is uncertain. V was trimmed by 3 bases and J by 8 bases, leaving 13 bases between them. The CDR3 runs to 14 residues. CDR1 is MNHNS, CDR2 SASEGT, per germline. CDR3 in amino acids: CASSEGGGREKLFF. CDR3 DNA: TGTGCCAGCAGTGAGGGTGGAGGAAGGGAAAAACTGTTTTTT.

J is TRBJ1-6 and V is TRBV12-1; the D call TRBD1 from the table was never checked on the DNA. TRBV12-1 represents a pseudogene. This CDR3 spans 15 amino acids. The CDR3 DNA follows: TGTGCCAGCACCAAGGGACAGGCCTATAATTCACCCCTCCACTTT. Amino acid sequence: CASTKGQAYNSPLHF.

This chain connects TRBV7-8 to TRBJ2-1; 7 nucleotides match TRBD1. CDR3 length equals 13 residues. Germline V CDR1 and CDR2: SGHVS, FQNEAQ. V shed 5 bases, J shed 9 bases, and the junction held 7 bases outside the gene matches. The CDR3 loop is CASSPAGGIEQFF. In DNA, the CDR3 is TGTGCCAGCAGCCCCGCAGGGGGTATTGAGCAGTTCTTC.

This chain connects TRBV4-1 to TRBJ1-4; 9 bases match TRBD1. V gave up 3 bases and J gave up 8 bases; unmatched junction bases: 7. The V gene's germline CDR1 is MGHRA and CDR2 YSYEKL. The CDR3 length is 15 residues. The CDR3 nucleotides are TGCGCCAGCAGCCAGGTACAGGGGGCCTACGAAAAACTGTTTTTT. Its protein product is CASSQVQGAYEKLFF.

V and J are TRBV29-1 and TRBJ1-4; perhaps TRBD1 as D (5 bases). CDR1 is SQVTM, CDR2 ANQGSEA, per germline. V lost 0 bases and J 15 bases, leaving 17 bases between the germline ends. The CDR3 runs 13 residues. The CDR3 bases are TGCAGCGTTGAAGAAGGCAGCGCCCGGGGGGTGTTTTTT. This gives the protein CSVEEGSARGVFF.

The rearrangement joins TRBV7-3 to TRBJ2-3, with 13 bases lining up with TRBD2. Germline V gene sequence: CDR1 SGHTA, CDR2 FQGTGA. The ends lost 5 bases at V and 2 bases at J; junction bases unmatched: 4. CDR3 length: 16 residues. This CDR3 reads CASSRGTSGNTDTQYF. CDR3 DNA: TGTGCCAGCAGCCGAGGGACTAGCGGGAACACAGATACGCAGTATTTT.

This clone was seen more than once but under ten times. The chain combines TRBV2 with TRBJ2-5; 7 bases map to TRBD1. With V trimmed by 5 bases and J by 5 bases, 8 bases remained unmatched. This CDR3 comprises 14 residues. The germline gives CDR1 SNHLY, CDR2 FYNNEI. CDR3 amino acids: CASSTRQGGETQYF. The CDR3 nucleotides read TGTGCCAGCAGTACCAGACAGGGCGGGGAGACCCAGTACTTC.

Judged by abundance, this clone is large (0.1 to 1%). The rearrangement joins TRBV4-3 to TRBJ1-5; TRBD1 aligns across 7 bases. V was clipped by 3 bases and J by 5 bases; unmatched bases: 7. The CDR3 is 15 amino acids. Germline assignment: CDR1 LGHNA and CDR2 YSLEER. The CDR3 loop reads CASSQDADRHQPQHF. The CDR3 coding sequence is TGCGCCAGCAGCCAGGATGCGGACAGGCATCAGCCCCAGCATTTT.

The chain links TRBV9 to TRBJ2-7, with 7 nucleotides matching TRBD2. The CDR3 runs to 14 residues. Per the germline V gene, CDR1 is SGDLS and CDR2 is YYNGEE. The V segment lost 4 bases and the J segment 2 bases; nucleotides outside the gene matches: 6. The CDR3 protein is CASSPVGGAYEQYF. The CDR3 DNA reads TGTGCCAGCAGCCCCGTGGGGGGGGCCTACGAGCAGTACTTC.

The table lists this clone with a few counts. This chain's CDR3 is CASSVSTGINSPLHF. The CDR3 DNA reads TGTGCCAGCAGCGTCTCGACAGGGATTAATTCACCCCTCCACTTT. The chain joins TRBV9 to TRBJ1-6; 7 bases agree with TRBD1. CDR1 and CDR2 (germline): SGDLS, YYNGEE. V lost 2 bases and J lost 6; bases outside the gene matches: 5. The CDR3 has 15 amino acids. The whole variable domain, filled in from reference TRBV9 and TRBJ1-6, reads DSGVTQTPKHLITATGQRVTLRCSPRSGDLSVYWYQQSLDQGLQFLIQYYNGEERAKGNILERFSAQQFPDLHSELNLSSLELGDSALYFCASSVSTGINSPLHFGNGTRLTVT.

The gene calls are TRBV2 and TRBJ2-7; D gene unclear. The germline V and J ends were trimmed by 6 bases and 3 bases, with 15 bases remaining between them. The germline CDR1 and CDR2 sequences are SNHLY and FYNNEI. The CDR3 has 14 residues. The CDR3 is CASSLGPSLYEQYF. CDR3 sequence (DNA): TGTGCCAGCAGCCTTGGCCCTAGTCTCTACGAGCAGTACTTC.

This clone turned up a few times. V gene TRBV14 combines with J gene TRBJ2-1; D perhaps matches TRBD2 (5 bases). Per germline, CDR1 SGHDN and CDR2 FVKESK. The CDR3 contains 15 residues. Trimming removed 1 base from V and 4 bases from J, with 11 bases in between. The CDR3 DNA is TGTGCCAGCAGCCAAGGACGGGGATCATACAATGAGCAGTTCTTC. Its protein is CASSQGRGSYNEQFF.

In the case of this clone: One junction end disagrees with the germline gene, perhaps due to a read error. V usage is TRBV20-1 and J usage is TRBJ2-1; tentative D call: TRBD1 (6 bases). Germline lookup yields CDR1 DFQATT and CDR2 SNEGSKA (reference sequence). The CDR3 is 11 residues long. In nucleotides, the CDR3 is TGCAGTGCTAGATGGGACAAGCATTCACTCTTC. The encoded protein is CSARWDKHSLF.

This clone was seen only a few times. The chain carries TRBV29-1 and TRBJ1-1, with 11 bases identical to TRBD1. The CDR3 totals 13 residues. Germline-derived CDR1 and CDR2 are SQVTM and ANQGSEA. J gave up 10 bases and V 7 bases, and 11 bases lay outside the gene matches. CDR3 sequence (DNA): TGCAGCGCTAGCACCGGGACAGGGGGTGTAGCTTTCTTT. Protein: CSASTGTGGVAFF. Drawing the rest from reference TRBV29-1 and TRBJ1-1, the complete variable domain is SAVISQKPSRDICQRGTSLTIQCQVDSQVTMMFWYRQQPGQSLTLIATANQGSEATYESGFVIDKFPISRPNLTFSTLTVSNMSPEDSSIYLCSASTGTGGVAFFGQGTRLTVV.

This clone showed up just once. The chain couples TRBV10-3 to TRBJ2-3; perhaps TRBD2 as D (6 bases). This CDR3 is 17 amino acids long. Trimming took off 6 bases at V and 1 base at J, with 20 bases between the two ends. Per the germline V gene, CDR1 is ENHRY and CDR2 is SYGVKD. The CDR3 bases are TGTGCCATCAGCGGAGGGAAGAGAGGAGGGGGCACAGATACGCAGTATTTT. It codes for CAISGGKRGGGTDTQYF.

This clone was picked up a small number of times. This chain connects TRBV28 to TRBJ2-7, with a weak D call TRBD2 (6 bases). This CDR3 has 14 amino acids. V lost 7 bases and J lost 2, with 15 bases in between. Germline CDR1 MDHEN, CDR2 SYDVKM. CDR3 DNA: TGTGCCAGCACCCGGGGGATTCCACCCTACGAGCAGTACTTC. Amino acids: CASTRGIPPYEQYF.

This clone has more than one count but fewer than ten. The chain employs TRBV30 and TRBJ1-1; D is undetermined. Germline V gives CDR1 GTSNPN, CDR2 SVGIG (reference sequence). Between the trimmed V and J ends, which lost 5 bases and 0 bases, there was a span of 7 bases. This CDR3 contains 12 residues. The CDR3 bases are TGTGCCTGGGCGAGAATGAACACTGAAGCTTTCTTT. It is translated as CAWARMNTEAFF.

The rearrangement joins TRBV5-1 to TRBJ2-3; D is possibly TRBD2 (5 bases). V was shortened by 7 bases and J by 7 bases, with 13 bases between the two germline ends. Germline CDR1 SGHRS, CDR2 YFSETQ. This CDR3 is built from 12 residues. CDR3: CASAPGEYTQYF. The DNA for the CDR3 is TGCGCCAGCGCCCCCGGGGAATATACGCAGTATTTT. Together with reference TRBV5-1 and TRBJ2-3, the CDR3 gives the full variable domain: KAGVTQTPRYLIKTRGQQVTLSCSPISGHRSVSWYQQTPGQGLQFLFEYFSETQRNKGNFPGRFSGRQFSNSRSEMNVSTLELGDSALYLCASAPGEYTQYFGPGTRLTVL.

This chain connects TRBV10-3 to TRBJ1-3; tentative D call: TRBD1 (5 bases). Trimming left V 4 bases short and J 0 bases short, with 10 bases between. CDR1 is ENHRY, CDR2 SYGVKD, per germline. The length of the CDR3 is 15 residues. Written as DNA, the CDR3 is TGTGCCATCAGTGCACAGGCCCGCTCTGGAAACACCATATATTTT. Its translation is CAISAQARSGNTIYF.